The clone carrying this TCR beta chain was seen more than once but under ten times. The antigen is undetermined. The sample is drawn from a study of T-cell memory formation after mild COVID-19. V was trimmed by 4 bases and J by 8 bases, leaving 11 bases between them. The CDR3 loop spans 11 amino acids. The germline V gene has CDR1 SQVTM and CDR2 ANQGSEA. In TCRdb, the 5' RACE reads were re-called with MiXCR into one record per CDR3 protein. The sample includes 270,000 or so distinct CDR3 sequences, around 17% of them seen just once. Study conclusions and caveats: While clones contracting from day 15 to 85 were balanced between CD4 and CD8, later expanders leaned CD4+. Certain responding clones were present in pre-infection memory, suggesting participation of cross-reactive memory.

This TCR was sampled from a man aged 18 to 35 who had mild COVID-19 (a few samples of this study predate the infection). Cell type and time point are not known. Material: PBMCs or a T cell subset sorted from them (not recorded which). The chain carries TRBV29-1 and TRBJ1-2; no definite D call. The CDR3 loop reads CSVGTTEGYTF. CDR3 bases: TGCAGCGTTGGGACCACGGAGGGCTACACCTTC.